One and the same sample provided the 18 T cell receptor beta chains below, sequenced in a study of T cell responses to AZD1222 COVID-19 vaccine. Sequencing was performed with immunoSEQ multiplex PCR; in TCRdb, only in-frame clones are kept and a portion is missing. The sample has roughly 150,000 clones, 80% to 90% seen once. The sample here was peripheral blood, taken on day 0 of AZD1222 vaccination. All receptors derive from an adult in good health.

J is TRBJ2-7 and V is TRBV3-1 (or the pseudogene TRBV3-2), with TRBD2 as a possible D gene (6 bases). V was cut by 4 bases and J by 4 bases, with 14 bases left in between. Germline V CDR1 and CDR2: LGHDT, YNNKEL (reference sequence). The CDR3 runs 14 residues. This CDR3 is CASSRSGTPYEQYF. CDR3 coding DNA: TGTGCCAGCAGCCGATCCGGGACTCCTTACGAGCAGTACTTC.

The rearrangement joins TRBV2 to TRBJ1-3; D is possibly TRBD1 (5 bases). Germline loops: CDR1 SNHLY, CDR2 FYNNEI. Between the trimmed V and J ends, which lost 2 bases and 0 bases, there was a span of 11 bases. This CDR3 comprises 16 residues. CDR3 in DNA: TGTGCCAGCAGTGAACAGGGCCTGAGCTCTGGAAACACCATATATTTT. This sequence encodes CASSEQGLSSGNTIYF.

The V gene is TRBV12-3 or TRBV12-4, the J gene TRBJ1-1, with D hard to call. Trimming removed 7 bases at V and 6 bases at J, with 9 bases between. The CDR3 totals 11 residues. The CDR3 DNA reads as TGTGCCAGCAAGAGCCCGGCTGAAGCTTTCTTT. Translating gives CASKSPAEAFF.

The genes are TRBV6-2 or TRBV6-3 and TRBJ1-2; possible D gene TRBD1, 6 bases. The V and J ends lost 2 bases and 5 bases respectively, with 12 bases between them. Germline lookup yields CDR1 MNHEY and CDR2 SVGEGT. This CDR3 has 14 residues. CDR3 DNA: TGTGCCAGCAGTTACACCCACGGACAGTATGGCTACACCTTC. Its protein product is CASSYTHGQYGYTF.

The CDR3 nucleotides are TGTGCCAGCAGCCGGTTTTCCAGGGGTGAGCAGTTCTTC. This sequence encodes CASSRFSRGEQFF. This chain links TRBV7-2 with TRBJ2-1; TRBD1 is a possible D gene (6 bases). V was pared by 5 bases and J by 9 bases, with 14 bases between. Germline loops: CDR1 SGHTA, CDR2 FQGNSA. The CDR3 extends over 13 amino acids. The variable domain in full, with the rest retrieved from reference TRBV7-2 and TRBJ2-1, is GAGVSQSPSNKVTEKGKDVELRCDPISGHTALYWYRQSLGQGLEFLIYFQGNSAPDKSGLPSDRFSAERTGGSVSTLTIQRTQQEDSAVYLCASSRFSRGEQFFGPGTRLTVL.

The CDR3 sequence: CASSLAGGSHEQFF. The CDR3 nucleotides read TGTGCCAGCAGCTTAGCGGGAGGGTCCCATGAGCAGTTCTTC. The chain couples TRBV13 to TRBJ2-1; 8 bases fit TRBD2. With 1 base clipped from V and 8 bases from J, the junction kept 4 bases outside the gene matches. CDR1 is PRHDT and CDR2 is FYEKMQ in the germline V gene (reference sequence). The CDR3 contains 14 residues.

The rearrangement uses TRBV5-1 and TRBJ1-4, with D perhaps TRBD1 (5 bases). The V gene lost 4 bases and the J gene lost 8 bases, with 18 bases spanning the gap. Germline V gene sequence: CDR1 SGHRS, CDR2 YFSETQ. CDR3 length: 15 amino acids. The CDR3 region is CASSTQGLLDEKLFF. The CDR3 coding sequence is TGCGCCAGCAGCACCCAGGGCCTCCTCGACGAAAAACTGTTTTTT.

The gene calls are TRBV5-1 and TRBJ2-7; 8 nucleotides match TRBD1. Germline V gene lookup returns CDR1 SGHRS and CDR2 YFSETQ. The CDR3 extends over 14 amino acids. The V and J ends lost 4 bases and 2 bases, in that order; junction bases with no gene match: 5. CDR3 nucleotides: TGCGCCAGCAGCCCCGACAGGGGACCCTACGAGCAGTACTTC. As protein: CASSPDRGPYEQYF.

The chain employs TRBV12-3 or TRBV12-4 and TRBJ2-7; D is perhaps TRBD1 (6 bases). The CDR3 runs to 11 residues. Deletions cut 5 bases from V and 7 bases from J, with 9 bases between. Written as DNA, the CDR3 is TGTGCCAGCAGTCCAGGGACAGAGCAGTACTTC. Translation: CASSPGTEQYF.

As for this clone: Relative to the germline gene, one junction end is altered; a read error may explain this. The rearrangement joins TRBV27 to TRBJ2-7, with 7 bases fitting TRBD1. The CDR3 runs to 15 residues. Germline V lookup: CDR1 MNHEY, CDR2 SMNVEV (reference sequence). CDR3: CACRPRDRATSFWDF. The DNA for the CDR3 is TGTGCCTGTAGACCGAGGGACAGAGCTACGAGTTTTTGGGACTTC.

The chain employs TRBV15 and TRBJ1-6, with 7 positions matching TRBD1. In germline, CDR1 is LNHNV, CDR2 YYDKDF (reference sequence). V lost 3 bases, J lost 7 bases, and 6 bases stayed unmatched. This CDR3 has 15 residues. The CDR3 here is CATSRGRGANSPLHF. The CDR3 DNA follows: TGTGCCACCAGCAGGGGCAGGGGGGCAAATTCACCCCTCCACTTT. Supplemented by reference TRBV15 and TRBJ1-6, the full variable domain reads DAMVIQNPRYQVTQFGKPVTLSCSQTLNHNVMYWYQQKSSQAPKLLFHYYDKDFNNEADTPDNFQSRRPNTSFCFLDIRSPGLGDTAMYLCATSRGRGANSPLHFGNGTRLTVT.

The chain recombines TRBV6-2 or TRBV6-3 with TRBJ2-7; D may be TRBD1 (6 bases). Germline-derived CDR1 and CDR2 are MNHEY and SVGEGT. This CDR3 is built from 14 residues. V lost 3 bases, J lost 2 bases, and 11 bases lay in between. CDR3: CASSYRQAPYEQYF. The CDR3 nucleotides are TGTGCCAGCAGTTATCGACAGGCTCCCTACGAGCAGTACTTC.

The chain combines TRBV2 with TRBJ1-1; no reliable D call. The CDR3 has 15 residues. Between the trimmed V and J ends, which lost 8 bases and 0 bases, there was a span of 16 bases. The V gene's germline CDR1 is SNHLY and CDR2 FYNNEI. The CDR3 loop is CASRITLIMNTEAFF. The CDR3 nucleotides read TGTGCCAGCCGTATCACTTTAATCATGAACACTGAAGCTTTCTTT.

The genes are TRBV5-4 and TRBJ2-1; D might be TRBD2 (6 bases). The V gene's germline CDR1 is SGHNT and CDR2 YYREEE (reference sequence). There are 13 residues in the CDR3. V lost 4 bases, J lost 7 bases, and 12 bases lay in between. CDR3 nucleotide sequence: TGTGCCAGCAGCCTGACTAGACCAAATGAGCAGTTCTTC. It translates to CASSLTRPNEQFF.

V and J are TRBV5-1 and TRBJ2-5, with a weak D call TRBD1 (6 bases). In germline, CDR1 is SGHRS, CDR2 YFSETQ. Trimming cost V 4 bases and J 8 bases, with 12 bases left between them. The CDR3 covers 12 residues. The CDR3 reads CASSPRQETQYF. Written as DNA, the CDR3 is TGCGCCAGCAGCCCGAGACAGGAAACCCAGTACTTC.

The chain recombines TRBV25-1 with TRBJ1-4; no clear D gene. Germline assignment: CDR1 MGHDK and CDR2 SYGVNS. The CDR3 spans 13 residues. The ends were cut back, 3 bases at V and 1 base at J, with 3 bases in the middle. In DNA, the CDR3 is TGTGCCAGCAGTGACAGAACTAATGAAAAACTGTTTTTT. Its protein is CASSDRTNEKLFF.

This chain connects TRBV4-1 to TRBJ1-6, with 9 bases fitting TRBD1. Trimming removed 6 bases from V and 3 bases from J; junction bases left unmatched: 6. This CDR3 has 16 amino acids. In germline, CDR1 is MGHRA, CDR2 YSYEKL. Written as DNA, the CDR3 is TGCGCCAGCAGTGACGACAGGGGGTTCTATAATTCACCCCTCCACTTT. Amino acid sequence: CASSDDRGFYNSPLHF.

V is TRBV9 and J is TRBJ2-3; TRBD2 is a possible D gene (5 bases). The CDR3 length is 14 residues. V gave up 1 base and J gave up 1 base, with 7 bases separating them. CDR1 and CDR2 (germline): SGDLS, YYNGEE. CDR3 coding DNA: TGTGCCAGCAGCGTACTAGCCCGCACAGATACGCAGTATTTT. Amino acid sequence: CASSVLARTDTQYF.